This TCR beta chain stems from a study of T cells in Graves' hyperthyroidism and ophthalmopathy. As for the study in general: Any treatment followed the collection of peripheral blood at initial diagnosis.

This clonotype was seen many times. Its antigen remains unknown. Diagnoses were made from clinical symptoms, serum measures (thyroxine and TRAb), thyroid ultrasound and orbital computed tomography. Template material for amplifying TCR beta CDR3 regions consisted of RNA transcripts. A set of HTBI primers served as the primers for a first-round RT-PCR of the TCR CDR3. TCRdb processed the multiplex PCR reads anew with MiXCR; each CDR3 protein has one entry. The sample carries 730,000 or so distinct CDR3 sequences, around 19% recorded once. The study, taken as a whole, reports: Peripheral blood also featured most of the thyroid clonotypes expanded above 0.001. The model forecast ophthalmopathy, anticipating it by a median roughly 6.5 months before onset.

The CDR3 is 13 residues long. Between the trimmed V and J ends, which lost 3 bases and 5 bases, there was a span of 10 bases. Germline CDR1 and CDR2: DFQATT and SNEGSKA (reference sequence). The TCR comes from a woman aged 45-59 years with Graves' hyperthyroidism that later progressed to Graves' ophthalmopathy. This chain connects TRBV20-1 to TRBJ1-4, with D maybe TRBD1 (5 bases). The sequenced material came from blood. The CDR3, as DNA: TGCAGTGCTAGGGTAGACAGAAATGAAAAACTGTTTTTT. Residues: CSARVDRNEKLFF.